These T cell receptor beta chains were read from a single sample in a study of cytotoxic CD8 clonotypes in ibrutinib-treated CLL. The method was immunoSEQ multiplex PCR; TCRdb's version includes in-frame clones alone and lacks a portion of them. Found here are under 200,000 clones, about 80% of them singletons; the top ten hold over 2%. Sequenced here: PBMCs, sampled after 12 months of ibrutinib treatment. These receptors were collected from a human donor with chronic lymphocytic leukemia. The CDR3 runs from the conserved cysteine through the conserved F or W. D genes are given only for firm matches. Clone size appears in some rows only: once, few, many, or a class for an expanded clone.

clone_size	d_call	j_call	v_call	cdr3_nt	cdr3_aa
-	-	TRBJ2-2	TRBV7-2	TGTGCCAGCAGCTTAACAGGGACGAACACCGGGGAGCTGTTTTTT	CASSLTGTNTGELFF
-	-	TRBJ1-1	TRBV19	TGTGCCAGTAGTCCCCGGGAGGGGGGGCGCGGCACTGAAGCTTTCTTT	CASSPREGGRGTEAFF
once	-	TRBJ2-1	TRBV7-9	TGTGCCAGCAGCTTAGAGAGCTCCTACAATGAGCAGTTCTTC	CASSLESSYNEQFF
-	-	TRBJ2-7	TRBV2	TGTGCCAGCAGTGGGAAGGGTCAGGGGCCCTCCGAGCAGTACTTC	CASSGKGQGPSEQYF
-	TRBD1	TRBJ1-4	TRBV29-1	TGCAGCGTTGCCATTGACAGGGCGCCGACTAATGAAAAACTGTTTTTT	CSVAIDRAPTNEKLFF
-	-	TRBJ1-5	TRBV28	TGTGCCAGCAGTTTGGGGGGGAGCCAGCCCCAGCATTTT	CASSLGGSQPQHF
few	TRBD2	TRBJ2-3	TRBV11-2	TGTGCCAGCAGCTTACGGACTAGCGGAACCGGCACAGATACGCAGTATTTT	CASSLRTSGTGTDTQYF
-	-	TRBJ2-1	TRBV7-2	TGTGCCAGCTCCTACAGGGGGAGGGTCAATGAGCAGTTCTTC	CASSYRGRVNEQFF
-	-	TRBJ1-1	TRBV7-2	TGTGCCAGCAGCTCGGACTACACTGAAGCTTTCTTT	CASSSDYTEAFF
-	TRBD1	TRBJ1-5	TRBV18	TGTGCCAGCTCACCCGCAGGGGACAGAAATCAGCCCCAGCATTTT	CASSPAGDRNQPQHF
few	TRBD1	TRBJ2-4	TRBV2	TGTGCCAGCAGTGAAGGGACAGGGTGGGCCTTC	CASSEGTGWAF
-	-	TRBJ2-3	TRBV19	TGTGCCAGTAGTATAGGGCAGGCTAGCACAGATACGCAGTATTTT	CASSIGQASTDTQYF
-	-	TRBJ2-7	TRBV28	TGTGCCAGCAGCCGTTGGGCCAGTCTCTCCGCCTACGAGCAGTACTTC	CASSRWASLSAYEQYF
-	-	TRBJ2-7	TRBV19	TGTGCCAGTAGTCTGCGCTCCTACGAGCAGTACTTC	CASSLRSYEQYF
-	TRBD2	TRBJ2-3	TRBV7-3	TGTGCCAGCAGCCCCGTTGGAGCGGGAAACACAGATACGCAGTATTTT	CASSPVGAGNTDTQYF
few	TRBD1	TRBJ2-3	TRBV27	TGTGCCAGCAGAGGACAGGCCACAGATACGCAGTATTTT	CASRGQATDTQYF
once	-	TRBJ1-2	TRBV28	TGTGCCAGCAGGGCTATTAACTATGGCTACACCTTC	CASRAINYGYTF
-	-	TRBJ2-3	TRBV7-2	TGTGCCAGCAGCCCAGAGGGGAGGTTAGATACGCAGTATTTT	CASSPEGRLDTQYF
-	-	TRBJ2-7	TRBV19	TGTGCCAGTAGTATAGATCGGTCGAGCTACGAGCAGTACTTC	CASSIDRSSYEQYF
-	-	TRBJ1-1	TRBV6-6	TGTGCCAGCAGGAGAGGACAGAAGAACACTGAAGCTTTCTTT	CASRRGQKNTEAFF
-	-	TRBJ1-2	TRBV5-6	TGTGCCAGCAACCGGGACACGGCCTTCTATGGCTACACCTTC	CASNRDTAFYGYTF
many	-	TRBJ2-2	TRBV5-1	TGCGCCAGCAGGCCGGGACAGAACACCGGGGAGCTGTTTTTT	CASRPGQNTGELFF
once	-	TRBJ2-7	TRBV5-1	TGCGCCAGCAGCCCGGGCGGGTACGAGCAGTACTTC	CASSPGGYEQYF
once	-	TRBJ1-2	TRBV28	TGTGCCAGCAGCCGGGCTGGCTATGGCTACACCTTC	CASSRAGYGYTF
-	-	TRBJ1-2	TRBV4-1	TGCGCCAGCAGCCAAGATTGGGTGTCTAACTATGGCTACACCTTC	CASSQDWVSNYGYTF